This T cell receptor beta chain emerged from a study of OX40 agonist ivuxolimab in advanced cancers. Study as a whole: Patients received ivuxolimab, an intravenous treatment, every 2 weeks at 0.01 to 10 mg/kg.

The assay was immunoSEQ multiplex PCR, and TCRdb's table has in-frame clones only and misses some. The profile shows about 64,000 clones, less than 90% of them singletons. The CDR3 sequence is 13 residues long. The V end lost 2 bases, the J end lost 1 base, and 4 bases lay between the germline ends. Germline loops: CDR1 SGHNT, CDR2 YENEEA. Systemic immunosuppression or autoimmune disease history was grounds to exclude patients. The chain employs TRBV11-3 and TRBJ2-3; D gene uncertain. The clonotype comes from an adult with an advanced solid tumor such as melanoma, head and neck, liver or kidney cancer. The material sequenced was CD4+ or CD8+ T cells sorted from blood, taken in a trial of the OX40 agonist ivuxolimab. CDR3 region: CASSLRGTDTQYF. The DNA for the CDR3 is TGTGCCAGCAGCTTACGTGGCACAGATACGCAGTATTTT.